This passage covers 6 T cell receptor beta chains from one sample sequenced in a study of identical twins. TCRdb ran MiXCR on the 5' RACE reads and lists one entry per CDR3 protein. The table records 350,000 to 500,000 distinct CDR3 sequences, less than 20% of them present only once. Sequenced: naive T cells sorted from blood. These receptors were taken from a man between 45 and 60 years old in good health.

The rearrangement uses TRBV30 and TRBJ2-7; D is perhaps TRBD1 or TRBD2 (5 bases each). In germline, CDR1 is GTSNPN, CDR2 SVGIG (reference sequence). This CDR3 has 11 amino acids. V was pared by 0 bases and J by 11 bases, with 11 bases between. CDR3 coding DNA: TGTGCCTGGAGTGTACGAGGGGCTGAGTACTTC. Protein sequence: CAWSVRGAEYF. The whole variable domain, remainder taken from reference TRBV30 and TRBJ2-7, is SQTIHQWPATLVQPVGSPLSLECTVEGTSNPNLYWYRQAAGRGLQLLFYSVGIGQISSEVPQNLSASRPQDRQFILSSKKLLLSDSGFYLCAWSVRGAEYFGPGTRLTVT.

This clonotype occurred many times. The V gene is TRBV5-1, the J gene TRBJ2-7; 10 nucleotides line up with TRBD1. The CDR3 loop spans 15 amino acids. The junction had 7 bases not matched to a gene; V was cut back by 4 bases and J by 3 bases. From germline, CDR1 is SGHRS and CDR2 YFSETQ. CDR3 nucleotide sequence: TGCGCCAGCAGCGTCGGGACAGGGGAACGCTACGAGCAGTACTTC. Its translation: CASSVGTGERYEQYF.

In its sample, this clonotype was seen many times. The chain is built from TRBV29-1 and TRBJ2-3; 11 bases are shared with TRBD2. V lost 6 bases and J lost 4; bases outside the gene matches: 9. Germline V gene lookup returns CDR1 SQVTM and CDR2 ANQGSEA. The CDR3 totals 15 residues. This CDR3 is CSVSLAGGVADTQYF. CDR3 coding DNA: TGCAGCGTCAGTTTAGCGGGGGGGGTTGCAGATACGCAGTATTTT.

This clonotype was found many times. The rearrangement uses TRBV5-1 and TRBJ1-6; no reliable D call. The CDR3 is 15 residues long. CDR1 is SGHRS, CDR2 YFSETQ, per germline. Trimming removed 0 bases from V and 6 bases from J, with 10 bases in between. DNA for the CDR3: TGCGCCAGCAGCTTGGATTGGGGTGTTAATTCACCCCTCCACTTT. This gives the protein CASSLDWGVNSPLHF.

The CDR3 protein is CASSYTRRRGTDYEQYF. CDR3 nucleotides: TGTGCCAGCAGTTACACCCGGAGGAGAGGGACAGACTACGAGCAGTACTTC. This chain connects TRBV6-2 or TRBV6-3 to TRBJ2-7; 7 bases fit TRBD1. Per the germline V gene, CDR1 is MNHEY and CDR2 is SVGEGT. This CDR3 spans 17 amino acids. The trim removed 2 bases at V and 3 bases at J, leaving 13 bases unmatched.

The chain couples TRBV5-4 to TRBJ2-1; 10 bases are shared with TRBD2. With 1 base clipped from V and 9 bases from J, the junction kept 7 bases outside the gene matches. The germline gives CDR1 SGHNT, CDR2 YYREEE (reference sequence). This CDR3 comprises 15 residues. CDR3 sequence (DNA): TGTGCCAGCAGCTTGAGGGGCGGACTAGCGGTTGAGCAGTTCTTC. Its protein is CASSLRGGLAVEQFF.